This note documents a single T cell receptor beta chain sequence. Its cognate antigen is unknown. CDR3 size: 16 residues. Germline V CDR1 and CDR2: SGHRS, YFSETQ. V lost 0 bases to trimming and J lost 0 bases, with 10 bases between them. CD4+ cell separation produced CD45RA+ naive and CD45RA-negative memory subsets. Sequencing was performed with immunoSEQ multiplex PCR; in TCRdb, only in-frame clones are kept and a portion is missing. The sample holds about 980,000 clones; 70% to 85% are singletons and the top ten take approximately 1.5%. This sample stems from a study of shared clonotypes between healthy human individuals. Overall study results and limits: Naive subsets usually exceeded memory subsets in estimated richness.

The clonotype was recovered from a man in his late teens or twenties in good health. V gene TRBV5-1 combines with J gene TRBJ1-3; D ambiguous. Sequenced input: memory CD4+ T cells sorted from blood. Subset indicated: CD45RA-negative fraction. CDR3 sequence: CASSLDGRSSGNTIYF. In DNA form, the CDR3 reads TGCGCCAGCAGCTTGGACGGACGGAGCTCTGGAAACACCATATATTTT.